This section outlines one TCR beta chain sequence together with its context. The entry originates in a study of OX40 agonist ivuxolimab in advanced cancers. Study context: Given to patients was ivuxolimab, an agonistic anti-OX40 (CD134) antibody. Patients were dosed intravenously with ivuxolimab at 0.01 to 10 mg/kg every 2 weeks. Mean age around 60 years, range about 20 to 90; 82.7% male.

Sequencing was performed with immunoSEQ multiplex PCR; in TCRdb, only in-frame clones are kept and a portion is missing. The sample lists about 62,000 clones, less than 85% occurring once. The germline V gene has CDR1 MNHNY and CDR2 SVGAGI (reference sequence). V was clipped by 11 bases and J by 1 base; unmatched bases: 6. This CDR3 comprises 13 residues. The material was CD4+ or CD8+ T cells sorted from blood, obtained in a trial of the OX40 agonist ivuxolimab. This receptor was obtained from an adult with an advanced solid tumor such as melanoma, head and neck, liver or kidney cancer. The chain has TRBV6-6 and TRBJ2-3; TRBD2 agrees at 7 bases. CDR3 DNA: TGTGCCGGGGGGGAGTGGGGCACAGATACGCAGTATTTT. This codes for CAGGEWGTDTQYF.